The sequence of this T cell receptor beta chain was determined in a study of blood T cell repertoires in COVID-19. Study-wide context: The United States, Italy and Spain were the sources of the acute and convalescent COVID-19 samples. PBMCs, B-cell-depleted T cells, or T cells were the source of the cDNA or gDNA that made up the material.

Per the study methods: Amplification with reference gene primers provided the estimates of nucleated cell counts. Data came from immunoSEQ multiplex PCR; TCRdb stores just in-frame clones and leaves some out. V, J and clone size derive from that table, while D and trimming were established from the DNA sequence. This table holds about 300,000 clones, roughly 90% found once. Remarks on this clone: One end of the junction is discordant with germline, which a read error may explain.

Germline CDR1 SGHNT, CDR2 YYREEE (reference sequence). This CDR3 is built from 13 residues. The source material was peripheral blood. V gene TRBV5-4 combines with J gene TRBJ1-2; 8 bases line up with TRBD1. The source of this sequence is a man aged 40-50 years with acute or convalescent COVID-19. CDR3 protein: CASSLWDRPTIFF. The CDR3 nucleotides are TGTGCCAGCAGCCTCTGGGACAGGCCTACAATTTTCTTC.